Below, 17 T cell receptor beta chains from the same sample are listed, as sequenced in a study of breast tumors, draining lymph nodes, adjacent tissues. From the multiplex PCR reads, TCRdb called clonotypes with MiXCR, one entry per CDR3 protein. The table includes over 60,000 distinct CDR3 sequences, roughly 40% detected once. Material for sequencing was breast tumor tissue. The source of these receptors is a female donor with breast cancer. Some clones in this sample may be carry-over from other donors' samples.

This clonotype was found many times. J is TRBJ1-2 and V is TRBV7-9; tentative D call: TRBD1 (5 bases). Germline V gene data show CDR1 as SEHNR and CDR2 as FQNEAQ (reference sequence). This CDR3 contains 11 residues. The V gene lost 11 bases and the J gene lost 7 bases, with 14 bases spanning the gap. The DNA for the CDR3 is TGTGCCGGCTGGGGGGATGGTGGCTACACCTTC. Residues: CAGWGDGGYTF.

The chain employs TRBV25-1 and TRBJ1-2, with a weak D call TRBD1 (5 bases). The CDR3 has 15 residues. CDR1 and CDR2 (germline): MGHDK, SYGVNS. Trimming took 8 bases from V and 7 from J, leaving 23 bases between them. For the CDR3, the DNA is TGTGCCAGCGCCCCATTGAACAGGTGGGATCTTGGCTACACCTTC. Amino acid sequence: CASAPLNRWDLGYTF.

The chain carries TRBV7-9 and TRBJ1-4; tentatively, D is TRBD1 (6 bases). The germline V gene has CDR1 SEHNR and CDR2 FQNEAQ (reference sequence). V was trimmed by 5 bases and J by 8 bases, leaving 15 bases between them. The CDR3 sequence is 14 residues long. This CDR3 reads CASSATGTKEKLFF. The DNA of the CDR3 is TGTGCCAGCAGCGCCACCGGGACAAAAGAAAAACTGTTTTTT.

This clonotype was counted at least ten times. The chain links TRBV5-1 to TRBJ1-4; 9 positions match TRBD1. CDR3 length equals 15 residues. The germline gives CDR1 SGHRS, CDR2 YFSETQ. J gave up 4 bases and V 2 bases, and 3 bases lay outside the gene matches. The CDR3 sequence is CASSFLGQGNEKLFF. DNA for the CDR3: TGCGCCAGCAGCTTCCTGGGACAGGGTAATGAAAAACTGTTTTTT.

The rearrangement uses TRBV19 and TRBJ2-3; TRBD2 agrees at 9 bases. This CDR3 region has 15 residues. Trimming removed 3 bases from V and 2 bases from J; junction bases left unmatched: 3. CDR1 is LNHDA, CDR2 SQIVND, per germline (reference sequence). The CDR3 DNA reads TGTGCCAGTAGTATGGGACTAGCCAACACAGATACGCAGTATTTT. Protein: CASSMGLANTDTQYF.

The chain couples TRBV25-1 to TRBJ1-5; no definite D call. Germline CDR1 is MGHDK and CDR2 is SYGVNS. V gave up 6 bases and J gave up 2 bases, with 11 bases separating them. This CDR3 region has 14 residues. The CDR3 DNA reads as TGTGCCAGCAGAGAAATCCAGGGCAATCAGCCCCAGCATTTT. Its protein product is CASREIQGNQPQHF.

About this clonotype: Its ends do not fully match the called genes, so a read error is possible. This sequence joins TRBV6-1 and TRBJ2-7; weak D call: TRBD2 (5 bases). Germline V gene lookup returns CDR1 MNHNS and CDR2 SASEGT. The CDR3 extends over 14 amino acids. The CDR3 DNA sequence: TGTGCCAGCAGTCAAGCGCTTCCGGGCCTAGCGCAGTACTTC. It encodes CASSQALPGLAQYF.

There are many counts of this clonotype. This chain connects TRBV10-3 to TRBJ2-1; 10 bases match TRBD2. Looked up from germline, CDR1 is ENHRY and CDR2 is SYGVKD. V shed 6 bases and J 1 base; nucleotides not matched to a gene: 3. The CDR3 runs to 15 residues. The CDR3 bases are TGTGCCATCAGCGCGACTAGCGGGTCCTACAATGAGCAGTTCTTC. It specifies CAISATSGSYNEQFF.

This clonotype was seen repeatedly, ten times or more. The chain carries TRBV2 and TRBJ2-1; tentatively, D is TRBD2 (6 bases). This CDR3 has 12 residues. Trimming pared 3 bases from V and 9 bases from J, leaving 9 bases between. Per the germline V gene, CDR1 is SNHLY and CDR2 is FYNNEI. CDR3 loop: CASSEEGSEQFF. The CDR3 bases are TGTGCCAGCAGTGAGGAGGGGAGTGAGCAGTTCTTC. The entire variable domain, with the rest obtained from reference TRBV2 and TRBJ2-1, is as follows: EPEVTQTPSHQVTQMGQEVILRCVPISNHLYFYWYRQILGQKVEFLVSFYNNEISEKSEIFDDQFSVERPDGSNFTLKIRSTKLEDSAMYFCASSEEGSEQFFGPGTRLTVL.

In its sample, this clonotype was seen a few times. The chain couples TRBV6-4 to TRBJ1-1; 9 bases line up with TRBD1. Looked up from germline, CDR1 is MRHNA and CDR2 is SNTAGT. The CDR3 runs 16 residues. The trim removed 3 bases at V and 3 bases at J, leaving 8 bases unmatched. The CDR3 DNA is TGTGCCAGCAGTGATAGCGCTGACAGGGGGGACACTGAAGCTTTCTTT. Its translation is CASSDSADRGDTEAFF.

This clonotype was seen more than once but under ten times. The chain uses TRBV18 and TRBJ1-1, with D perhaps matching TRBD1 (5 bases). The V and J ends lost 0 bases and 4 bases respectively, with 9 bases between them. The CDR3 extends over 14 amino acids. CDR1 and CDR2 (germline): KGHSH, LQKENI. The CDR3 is CASSPPSGTTEAFF. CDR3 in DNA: TGTGCCAGCTCACCACCGTCAGGGACCACTGAAGCTTTCTTT. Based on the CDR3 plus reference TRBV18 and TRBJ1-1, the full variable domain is NAGVMQNPRHLVRRRGQEARLRCSPMKGHSHVYWYRQLPEEGLKFMVYLQKENIIDESGMPKERFSAEFPKEGPSILRIQQVVRGDSAAYFCASSPPSGTTEAFFGQGTRLTVV.

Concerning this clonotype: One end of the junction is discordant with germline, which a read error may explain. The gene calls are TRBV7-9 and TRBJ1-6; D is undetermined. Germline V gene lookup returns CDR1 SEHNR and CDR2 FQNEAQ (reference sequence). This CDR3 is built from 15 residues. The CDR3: CAISTGWSYNSPLHF. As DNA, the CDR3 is TGTGCCATCAGCACCGGATGGTCCTATAATTCACCCCTCCACTTT.

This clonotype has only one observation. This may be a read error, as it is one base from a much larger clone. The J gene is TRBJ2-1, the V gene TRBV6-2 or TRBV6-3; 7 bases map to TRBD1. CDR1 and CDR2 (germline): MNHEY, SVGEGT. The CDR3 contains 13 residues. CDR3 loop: CASSYDRVSEQSF. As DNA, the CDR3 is TGTGCCAGCAGTTACGACAGGGTGTCTGAGCAGTCCTTC.

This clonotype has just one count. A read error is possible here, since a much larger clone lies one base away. CDR3 DNA sequence: TGTGCCAACTCACCACGCTTCCCTCAGCCCCAGCATTTT. It is translated as CANSPRFPQPQHF. The V gene is TRBV18, the J gene TRBJ1-5; D is unclear. This CDR3 spans 13 amino acids. The germline CDR1 and CDR2 sequences are KGHSH and LQKENI.

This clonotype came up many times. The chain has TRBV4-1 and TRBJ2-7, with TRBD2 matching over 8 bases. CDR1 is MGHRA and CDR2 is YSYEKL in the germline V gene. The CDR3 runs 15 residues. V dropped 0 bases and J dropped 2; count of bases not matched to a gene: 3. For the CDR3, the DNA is TGCGCCAGCAGCCAAGAGGTAGCGGGGACCTACGAGCAGTACTTC. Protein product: CASSQEVAGTYEQYF.

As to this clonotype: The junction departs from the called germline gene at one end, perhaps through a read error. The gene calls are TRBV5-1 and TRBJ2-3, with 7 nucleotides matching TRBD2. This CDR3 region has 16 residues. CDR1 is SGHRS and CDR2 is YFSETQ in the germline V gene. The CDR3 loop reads CASSFTSRGVTDTQRF. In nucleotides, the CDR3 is TGCGCCAGCAGCTTTACCTCCCGGGGGGTCACAGATACGCAGCGTTTT.

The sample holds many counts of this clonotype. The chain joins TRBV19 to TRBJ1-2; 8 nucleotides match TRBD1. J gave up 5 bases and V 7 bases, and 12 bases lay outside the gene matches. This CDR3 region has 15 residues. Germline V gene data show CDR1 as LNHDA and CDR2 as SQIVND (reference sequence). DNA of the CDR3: TGTGCCAGTACCCGAGGGGAGGGGACAGGATATGGCTACACCTTC. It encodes CASTRGEGTGYGYTF.